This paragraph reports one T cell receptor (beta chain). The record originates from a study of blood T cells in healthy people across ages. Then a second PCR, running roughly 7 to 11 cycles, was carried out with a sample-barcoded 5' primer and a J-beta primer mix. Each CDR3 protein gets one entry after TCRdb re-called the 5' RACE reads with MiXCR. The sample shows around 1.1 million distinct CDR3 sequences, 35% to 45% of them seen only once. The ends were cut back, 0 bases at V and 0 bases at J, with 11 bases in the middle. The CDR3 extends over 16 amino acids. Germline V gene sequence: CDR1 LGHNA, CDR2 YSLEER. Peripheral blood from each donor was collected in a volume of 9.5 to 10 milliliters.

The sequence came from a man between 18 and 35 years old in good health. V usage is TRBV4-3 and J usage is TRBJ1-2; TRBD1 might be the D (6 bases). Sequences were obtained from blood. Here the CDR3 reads CASSQDWDISNYGYTF. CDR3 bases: TGCGCCAGCAGCCAAGATTGGGACATTTCTAACTATGGCTACACCTTC.